Below are 18 T cell receptor beta chains sequenced from a single sample in a study of blood T cell repertoires in COVID-19. The assay was immunoSEQ multiplex PCR, and TCRdb's table has in-frame clones only and misses some. Among over 100,000 clones, about 91% were seen once, and the ten largest hold 10%. The specimen sequenced was peripheral blood. Receptor source: a man aged 50 or older with acute or convalescent COVID-19.

The chain carries TRBV5-1 and TRBJ2-7, with 15 bases lining up with TRBD2. Germline trimming cut 1 base from V and 6 bases from J; bases unmatched to any gene: 2. CDR1 SGHRS and CDR2 YFSETQ come from the germline V gene. The CDR3 loop spans 15 amino acids. The CDR3 reads CASSLWTSGGAEQYF. The CDR3 DNA reads as TGCGCCAGCAGCTTGTGGACTAGCGGGGGGGCCGAGCAGTACTTC. The full variable domain, its missing parts supplied by reference TRBV5-1 and TRBJ2-7, is KAGVTQTPRYLIKTRGQQVTLSCSPISGHRSVSWYQQTPGQGLQFLFEYFSETQRNKGNFPGRFSGRQFSNSRSEMNVSTLELGDSALYLCASSLWTSGGAEQYFGPGTRLTVT.

This clone was detected only once. This chain connects TRBV7-6 to TRBJ1-5, with D maybe TRBD1 (6 bases). Trimming took off 3 bases at V and 5 bases at J, with 8 bases between the two ends. Germline V gives CDR1 SGHVS, CDR2 FNYEAQ. CDR3 length: 13 residues. CDR3 amino acids: CASSFAGDQPQHF. CDR3 DNA: TGTGCCAGCAGCTTCGCAGGGGATCAGCCCCAGCATTTT.

This chain links TRBV18 with TRBJ1-1, with unresolved D. From germline, CDR1 is KGHSH and CDR2 LQKENI. The V and J ends lost 5 bases and 1 base respectively, with 8 bases between them. The CDR3 consists of 13 residues. In DNA form, the CDR3 reads TGTGCCAGCTCAAGAGGGAGGAACACTGAAGCTTTCTTT. As protein: CASSRGRNTEAFF.

This chain links TRBV5-4 with TRBJ1-4; 8 bases are shared with TRBD1. Unmatched junction bases numbered 1, after V lost 3 bases and J lost 6 bases. This CDR3 has 13 amino acids. Germline V gene sequence: CDR1 SGHNT, CDR2 YYREEE (reference sequence). CDR3 region: CASSSDRDEKLFF. CDR3 bases: TGTGCCAGCAGCTCGGACAGGGATGAAAAACTGTTTTTT. Looking up the rest from reference TRBV5-4 and TRBJ1-4 gives the full variable domain: ETGVTQSPTHLIKTRGQQVTLRCSSQSGHNTVSWYQQALGQGPQFIFQYYREEENGRGNFPPRFSGLQFPNYSSELNVNALELDDSALYLCASSSDRDEKLFFGSGTQLSVL.

The genes are TRBV29-1 and TRBJ1-2; D is undetermined. Germline-derived CDR1 and CDR2 are SQVTM and ANQGSEA. The germline V and J ends were trimmed by 0 bases and 4 bases, with 12 bases remaining between them. This CDR3 contains 14 residues. The CDR3 loop reads CSVEDEGTFYGYTF. The CDR3 DNA sequence: TGCAGCGTTGAAGATGAGGGCACCTTCTATGGCTACACCTTC.

J is TRBJ2-1 and V is TRBV6-1, with 8 bases that match TRBD2. The CDR3 runs to 18 residues. Trimming cost V 3 bases and J 4 bases; bases outside gene matches: 14. The V gene's germline CDR1 is MNHNS and CDR2 SASEGT. Written as DNA, the CDR3 is TGTGCCAGCAGTGACCTACTGGGGCTAGCGGGTGTATACAATGAGCAGTTCTTC. Protein sequence: CASSDLLGLAGVYNEQFF.

J is TRBJ2-1 and V is TRBV28; 11 bases match TRBD2. This CDR3 is 21 amino acids long. Germline V gene data show CDR1 as MDHEN and CDR2 as SYDVKM. Trimming cost V 1 base and J 4 bases; bases outside gene matches: 18. CDR3 loop: CASSLFPWSSGREGGYNEQFF. The DNA of the CDR3 is TGTGCCAGCAGTTTATTTCCGTGGAGTAGCGGGAGGGAAGGTGGATACAATGAGCAGTTCTTC. Full variable domain (outside the CDR3, taken from reference TRBV28 and TRBJ2-1): DVKVTQSSRYLVKRTGEKVFLECVQDMDHENMFWYRQDPGLGLRLIYFSYDVKMKEKGDIPEGYSVSREKKERFSLILESASTNQTSMYLCASSLFPWSSGREGGYNEQFFGPGTRLTVL.

V and J are TRBV6-5 and TRBJ1-6; weak D call: TRBD1 (6 bases). CDR1 is MNHEY, CDR2 SVGAGI, per germline. The CDR3 loop spans 14 amino acids. Trimming took off 5 bases at V and 6 bases at J, with 11 bases between the two ends. The CDR3 DNA is TGTGCCAGCAGTCGGGGGGCGGGTAATTCACCCCTCCACTTT. Protein sequence: CASSRGAGNSPLHF.

This chain joins TRBV7-3 and TRBJ1-1; TRBD1 might be the D (5 bases). Germline V gene lookup returns CDR1 SGHTA and CDR2 FQGTGA. This CDR3 contains 14 residues. Between the trimmed V and J ends, which lost 2 bases and 1 base, there was a span of 8 bases. The CDR3: CASSLGGWNTEAFF. CDR3 bases: TGTGCCAGCAGCTTAGGGGGGTGGAACACTGAAGCTTTCTTT. Based on the CDR3 plus reference TRBV7-3 and TRBJ1-1, the full variable domain is GAGVSQTPSNKVTEKGKYVELRCDPISGHTALYWYRQSLGQGPEFLIYFQGTGAADDSGLPNDRFFAVRPEGSVSTLKIQRTERGDSAVYLCASSLGGWNTEAFFGQGTRLTVV.

This chain uses TRBV10-3 with TRBJ2-1, with D possibly TRBD2 on 5 matching bases. Germline CDR1 is ENHRY and CDR2 is SYGVKD. V lost 8 bases to trimming and J lost 7 bases, with 18 bases between them. CDR3 length equals 14 residues. CDR3 DNA sequence: TGTGCCATCGGAAGGGCTCTCTGGGAGAATGAGCAGTTCTTC. It is translated as CAIGRALWENEQFF.

The genes are TRBV11-2 and TRBJ2-2; perhaps TRBD2 as D (6 bases). The germline V gene encodes CDR1 SGHAT and CDR2 FQNNGV. V dropped 5 bases and J dropped 0 bases, with 16 bases sitting between them. This CDR3 spans 17 amino acids. CDR3 in amino acids: CASSGHRGTSNTGELFF. CDR3 nucleotide sequence: TGTGCCAGCAGCGGTCATAGAGGGACTTCGAACACCGGGGAGCTGTTTTTT.

V and J are TRBV20-1 and TRBJ1-2, with D maybe TRBD1 (6 bases). The CDR3 length is 11 residues. The V gene's germline CDR1 is DFQATT and CDR2 SNEGSKA (reference sequence). V lost 7 bases and J lost 7, with 13 bases in between. Here the CDR3 DNA reads TGCAGTGGCAAGGACAGCGCTGGCTACACCTTC. The encoded protein is CSGKDSAGYTF.

This chain links TRBV7-3 with TRBJ1-1; TRBD1 agrees at 7 bases. The CDR3 is made up of 15 amino acids. Germline CDR1 is SGHTA and CDR2 is FQGTGA. V shed 3 bases and J 1 base; nucleotides not matched to a gene: 5. In DNA form, the CDR3 reads TGTGCCAGCAGCTTTTCAGGGGGTCCGAACACTGAAGCTTTCTTT. Translated, it gives CASSFSGGPNTEAFF. The full variable domain, completed using reference TRBV7-3 and TRBJ1-1, is GAGVSQTPSNKVTEKGKYVELRCDPISGHTALYWYRQSLGQGPEFLIYFQGTGAADDSGLPNDRFFAVRPEGSVSTLKIQRTERGDSAVYLCASSFSGGPNTEAFFGQGTRLTVV.

This clone was observed a single time. The genes are TRBV5-1 and TRBJ1-4, with D perhaps TRBD1 (5 bases). The CDR3 runs to 15 residues. V was pared by 1 base and J by 3 bases, with 10 bases between. The V gene's germline CDR1 is SGHRS and CDR2 YFSETQ. This CDR3 is CASSLSQGSNEKLFF. The CDR3 nucleotides are TGCGCCAGCAGCTTGAGTCAGGGATCTAATGAAAAACTGTTTTTT.

The chain employs TRBV3-1 (or the pseudogene TRBV3-2) and TRBJ2-2; TRBD1 might be the D (5 bases). Trimming removed 0 bases at V and 3 bases at J, with 8 bases between. The germline V gene has CDR1 LGHDT and CDR2 YNNKEL (reference sequence). This CDR3 region has 15 residues. The CDR3, as DNA: TGTGCCAGCAGCCAAGACAGGGTTGACACCGGGGAGCTGTTTTTT. It specifies CASSQDRVDTGELFF.

The chain recombines TRBV9 with TRBJ1-5, with unresolved D. V was clipped by 6 bases and J by 1 base, with 17 bases between them. Germline assignment: CDR1 SGDLS and CDR2 YYNGEE. The CDR3 spans 16 residues. The CDR3 DNA follows: TGTGCCAGCACCGAATCCGGGGAATCGAGCAATCAGCCCCAGCATTTT. Protein sequence: CASTESGESSNQPQHF.

The DNA for the CDR3 is TGTGCCAGCAGTCCACTAGCGGGAGGGCCCTACAATGAGCAGTTCTTC. It encodes CASSPLAGGPYNEQFF. This chain joins TRBV28 and TRBJ2-1; TRBD2 agrees at 13 bases. The V gene end was trimmed by 5 bases and the J gene end by 2 bases; junction bases not matched to a gene: 3. There are 16 residues in the CDR3. The germline CDR1 and CDR2 sequences are MDHEN and SYDVKM.

The chain recombines TRBV28 with TRBJ1-1; D might be TRBD1 (6 bases). CDR3 length equals 16 residues. The V end was cut by 3 bases, the J end by 0 bases, with 14 bases between. Germline V gives CDR1 MDHEN, CDR2 SYDVKM. CDR3 DNA sequence: TGTGCCAGCAGTTTGTTGCGGACAGACATGAACACTGAAGCTTTCTTT. Protein sequence: CASSLLRTDMNTEAFF.